The TCR beta chain described here comes from a study of T cells in Graves' hyperthyroidism and ophthalmopathy. Notes on the study in general: Researchers found most expanded thyroid clonotypes above 0.001 in blood as well.

The TCR beta CDR3 regions underwent amplification using RNA transcripts as the source. Carried out on the TCR CDR3, a first-round RT-PCR used the HTBI primer set. A single record per CDR3 protein comes from TCRdb applying MiXCR to the multiplex PCR reads. The sample has some 250,000 distinct CDR3 sequences, 14% to 15% seen once. The CDR3 consists of 15 residues. The germline V gene has CDR1 LGHDT and CDR2 YNNKEL (reference sequence). Trimming took off 3 bases at V and 5 bases at J, with 16 bases between the two ends. Thyroid ultrasound and orbital computed tomography, with clinical symptoms and serum thyroxine and TRAb, informed diagnoses. Blood dates from first hyperthyroidism diagnosis, before any ophthalmopathy symptoms. This clonotype was detected ten times or more. Its antigen remains unknown.

Sequenced material: blood. The origin of this receptor is a woman between 35 and 50 years old with Graves' hyperthyroidism that later progressed to Graves' ophthalmopathy. The rearrangement uses TRBV3-1 and TRBJ1-1, with a tentative D call TRBD1 (6 bases). The CDR3 DNA reads as TGTGCCAGCAGCCAGCCACGGGGGGCGGTGACTGAAGCTTTCTTT. Protein sequence: CASSQPRGAVTEAFF.